This record looks at one T cell receptor beta chain sequence and its context. This record belongs to a study of early stage breast cancer tumors. Germline CDR1 reads SGDLS; CDR2 reads YYNGEE. CDR3 length equals 17 residues. Trimming at V came to 0 bases and at J to 5 bases, leaving 11 bases not matched to a gene. The table came from immunoSEQ multiplex PCR; TCRdb's copy has only in-frame clones and leaves some out. In the table there are around 28,000 clones, roughly two thirds of which are singletons. The chain employs TRBV9 and TRBJ1-2; 9 bases line up with TRBD1. The TCR comes from a person in their fifties with breast cancer. The sequencing input was blood. CDR3 sequence (DNA): TGTGCCAGCAGCGTAGCCAAGTCAACAGGGGGCCAATATGGCTACACCTTC. Translation: CASSVAKSTGGQYGYTF.